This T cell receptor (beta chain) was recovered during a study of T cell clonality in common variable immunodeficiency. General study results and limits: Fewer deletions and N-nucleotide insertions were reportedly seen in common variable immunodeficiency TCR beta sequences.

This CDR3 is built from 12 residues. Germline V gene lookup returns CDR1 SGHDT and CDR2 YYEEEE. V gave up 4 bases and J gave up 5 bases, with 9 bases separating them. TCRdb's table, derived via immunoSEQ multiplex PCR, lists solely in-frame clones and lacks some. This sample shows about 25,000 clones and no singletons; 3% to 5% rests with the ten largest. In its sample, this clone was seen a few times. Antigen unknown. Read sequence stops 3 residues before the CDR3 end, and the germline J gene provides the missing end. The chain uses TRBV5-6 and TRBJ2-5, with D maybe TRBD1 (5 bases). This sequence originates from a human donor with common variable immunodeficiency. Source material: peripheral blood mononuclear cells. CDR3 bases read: TGTGCCAGCAGCATTGGGGCGGAGACC. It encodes CASSIGAET. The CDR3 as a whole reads CASSIGAETQYF.